Each of the 7 T cell receptor beta chains below was sequenced from the same sample in a study of blood T cell repertoires in COVID-19. Libraries were prepared by immunoSEQ multiplex PCR; TCRdb keeps only in-frame clonotypes and omits some of them. The table shows under 450,000 clones, with around 86% occurring only once. Specimen: PBMCs or T cells enriched from blood (not recorded which). These receptors all stem from a woman between 50 and 59 years old who had recovered from COVID-19.

The J gene is TRBJ1-6, the V gene TRBV3-1 (or the pseudogene TRBV3-2); D gene ambiguous. The V gene lost 11 bases and the J gene lost 9 bases, with 20 bases spanning the gap. The CDR3 runs to 14 residues. Germline CDR1 and CDR2: LGHDT and YNNKEL (reference sequence). The CDR3 DNA sequence: TGTGCCTCCTCGGCGGAGGGATTCACTTCACCCCTCCACTTT. It specifies CASSAEGFTSPLHF.

The J gene is TRBJ1-6, the V gene TRBV13, with D possibly being TRBD1 (6 bases). The germline V and J ends were trimmed by 4 bases and 8 bases, with 9 bases remaining between them. The CDR3 runs 13 residues. Germline assignment: CDR1 PRHDT and CDR2 FYEKMQ (reference sequence). The CDR3 here is CASSSYRDSPLHF. CDR3 DNA: TGTGCCAGCAGCTCCTACAGGGATTCACCCCTCCACTTT.

The chain couples TRBV19 to TRBJ2-1, with a possible D match to TRBD2 (5 bases). Trimming took off 7 bases at V and 4 bases at J, with 20 bases between the two ends. Germline V lookup: CDR1 LNHDA, CDR2 SQIVND (reference sequence). The CDR3 runs to 16 residues. Here the CDR3 reads CASTSRGGLEYNEQFF. For the CDR3, the DNA is TGTGCCAGTACATCCCGTGGAGGACTTGAATACAATGAGCAGTTCTTC.

The chain couples TRBV30 to TRBJ1-1, with D possibly TRBD1 on 6 matching bases. The V and J ends lost 1 base and 1 base respectively, with 13 bases between them. The CDR3 spans 15 residues. Per the germline V gene, CDR1 is GTSNPN and CDR2 is SVGIG (reference sequence). The CDR3, as DNA: TGTGCCTGGAGTGGGGGGGGCAGTCCGAACACTGAAGCTTTCTTT. It is translated as CAWSGGGSPNTEAFF. The entire variable domain, with the rest obtained from reference TRBV30 and TRBJ1-1, is as follows: SQTIHQWPATLVQPVGSPLSLECTVEGTSNPNLYWYRQAAGRGLQLLFYSVGIGQISSEVPQNLSASRPQDRQFILSSKKLLLSDSGFYLCAWSGGGSPNTEAFFGQGTRLTVV.

The rearrangement links TRBV7-2 to TRBJ1-1, with unresolved D. Deletions cut 5 bases from V and 7 bases from J, with 8 bases between. Germline V lookup: CDR1 SGHTA, CDR2 FQGNSA. The length of the CDR3 is 11 residues. CDR3 protein: CASSLGSEAFF. CDR3 sequence (DNA): TGTGCCAGCAGCCTAGGGAGTGAAGCTTTCTTT.

This chain uses TRBV5-1 with TRBJ1-6; D possibly corresponds to TRBD1 (5 bases). Trimming pared 6 bases from V and 7 bases from J, leaving 11 bases between. Germline-derived CDR1 and CDR2 are SGHRS and YFSETQ. The CDR3 is 13 amino acids. The CDR3 DNA reads as TGCGCCAGCACCACGGACAACAATTCACCCCTCCACTTT. It is translated as CASTTDNNSPLHF.

The rearrangement uses TRBV7-9 and TRBJ2-3, with no clear D. The germline V gene has CDR1 SEHNR and CDR2 FQNEAQ (reference sequence). This CDR3 contains 16 residues. V lost 2 bases and J lost 3, with 15 bases in between. CDR3 protein: CASSLFELTLTDTQYF. CDR3 nucleotides: TGTGCCAGCAGCTTATTCGAACTAACCCTGACAGATACGCAGTATTTT. The full variable domain, rest sourced from reference TRBV7-9 and TRBJ2-3, is DTGVSQNPRHKITKRGQNVTFRCDPISEHNRLYWYRQTLGQGPEFLTYFQNEAQLEKSRLLSDRFSAERPKGSFSTLEIQRTEQGDSAMYLCASSLFELTLTDTQYFGPGTRLTVL.